Listed here are 22 T cell receptor beta chains from one sample, sequenced in a study of blood T cells in healthy people across ages. Sample-barcoded 5' priming and a J-beta primer mix drove a second PCR of roughly 6 to 12 cycles. TCRdb itself ran the 5' RACE reads through MiXCR, one entry per CDR3 protein. The sample carries about 1,500,000 distinct CDR3 sequences, approximately 42% recorded once. Source material: blood. The source of these receptors is a woman aged 18-35 years in good health.

The chain has TRBV12-3 or TRBV12-4 and TRBJ2-2; TRBD1 agrees at 9 bases. V lost 5 bases and J lost 5; bases outside the gene matches: 6. The CDR3 contains 15 residues. CDR3 DNA: TGTGCCAGCAGTATACAGGGGGCGAGGACCGGGGAGCTGTTTTTT. Its protein product is CASSIQGARTGELFF.

The chain couples TRBV5-1 to TRBJ1-1; 11 nucleotides align to TRBD1. The junction had 4 bases not matched to a gene; V was cut back by 2 bases and J by 1 base. Looked up from germline, CDR1 is SGHRS and CDR2 is YFSETQ. The CDR3 has 16 amino acids. The CDR3 here is CASSLRTGGSNTEAFF. CDR3 DNA: TGCGCCAGCAGCTTACGGACAGGGGGCTCGAACACTGAAGCTTTCTTT. The entire variable domain, with the rest obtained from reference TRBV5-1 and TRBJ1-1, is as follows: KAGVTQTPRYLIKTRGQQVTLSCSPISGHRSVSWYQQTPGQGLQFLFEYFSETQRNKGNFPGRFSGRQFSNSRSEMNVSTLELGDSALYLCASSLRTGGSNTEAFFGQGTRLTVV.

The chain links TRBV28 to TRBJ2-7, with 10 bases fitting TRBD1. The CDR3 has 15 amino acids. Germline CDR1 and CDR2: MDHEN and SYDVKM. Unmatched junction bases numbered 6, after V lost 6 bases and J lost 1 base. For the CDR3, the DNA is TGTGCCAGCAGGAGGGACAGGGGATCTTCCTACGAGCAGTACTTC. Translated, it gives CASRRDRGSSYEQYF.

This clonotype has a handful of counts. The V and J genes are TRBV5-5 and TRBJ2-3; D ambiguous. In germline, CDR1 is SGHKS, CDR2 YYEKEE (reference sequence). V was shortened by 3 bases and J by 3 bases, with 11 bases between the two germline ends. CDR3 size: 14 residues. The DNA of the CDR3 is TGTGCCAGCAGCTCGGGCCCCGTGACAGATACGCAGTATTTT. Residues: CASSSGPVTDTQYF.

This clonotype has a handful of counts. The genes are TRBV7-2 and TRBJ2-7; D not certain. This CDR3 has 16 residues. CDR1 and CDR2 (germline): SGHTA, FQGNSA. V gave up 1 base and J gave up 3 bases, with 16 bases separating them. CDR3 region: CASSLVVLPLFYEQYF. The CDR3 bases are TGTGCCAGCAGCTTAGTAGTCCTCCCCCTATTCTACGAGCAGTACTTC.

This rearrangement joins TRBV20-1 to TRBJ1-4; perhaps TRBD1 as D (5 bases). The CDR3 consists of 15 residues. Germline values: CDR1 DFQATT, CDR2 SNEGSKA (reference sequence). Deletions cut 1 base from V and 4 bases from J, with 13 bases between. This CDR3 is CSARGQSSINEKLFF. In DNA, the CDR3 is TGCAGTGCTAGAGGACAGTCCAGCATTAATGAAAAACTGTTTTTT.

This clonotype was seen just once. The J gene is TRBJ2-1, the V gene TRBV13; D is unresolved. Trimming stripped 3 bases from V and 9 bases from J, with 12 bases between. This CDR3 region has 13 residues. The V gene's germline CDR1 is PRHDT and CDR2 FYEKMQ (reference sequence). CDR3 coding DNA: TGTGCCAGCAGCTTCGGGCAGAACACTGAGCAGTTCTTC. Translated: CASSFGQNTEQFF.

This chain joins TRBV12-3 or TRBV12-4 and TRBJ2-3; possibly TRBD2 for D (5 bases). The CDR3 covers 14 residues. The germline V and J ends were trimmed by 3 bases and 2 bases, with 9 bases remaining between them. CDR3 DNA: TGTGCCAGCAGTTTGGACTCCTTCACAGATACGCAGTATTTT. As protein: CASSLDSFTDTQYF.

The sample holds a few counts of this clonotype. At one end the junction does not follow the germline gene, possibly because of a read error. V gene TRBV20-1 combines with J gene TRBJ2-7; no firm D call. Per germline, CDR1 DFQATT and CDR2 SNEGSKA (reference sequence). The CDR3 loop spans 12 amino acids. The CDR3 region has the DNA TGCAGTGCTGGTGCCAAAAACTACGGGCAGTACTTC. Protein: CSAGAKNYGQYF.

J is TRBJ1-5 and V is TRBV5-1, with D maybe TRBD1 (5 bases). There are 16 residues in the CDR3. The germline V gene has CDR1 SGHRS and CDR2 YFSETQ. V was pared by 4 bases and J by 0 bases, with 14 bases between. The CDR3, as DNA: TGCGCCAGCAGCGCCTCAGGGCCATATAGCAATCAGCCCCAGCATTTT. Protein: CASSASGPYSNQPQHF. The variable domain in full, with the rest retrieved from reference TRBV5-1 and TRBJ1-5, is KAGVTQTPRYLIKTRGQQVTLSCSPISGHRSVSWYQQTPGQGLQFLFEYFSETQRNKGNFPGRFSGRQFSNSRSEMNVSTLELGDSALYLCASSASGPYSNQPQHFGDGTRLSIL.

The gene calls are TRBV20-1 and TRBJ2-7; TRBD1 matches at 8 bases. The V gene end was trimmed by 6 bases and the J gene end by 0 bases; junction bases not matched to a gene: 7. The germline V gene has CDR1 DFQATT and CDR2 SNEGSKA (reference sequence). The CDR3 sequence is 14 residues long. DNA of the CDR3: TGCAGTGCCCGGATCGGGACAGGCTCCTACGAGCAGTACTTC. Protein product: CSARIGTGSYEQYF.

The chain joins TRBV4-1 to TRBJ1-2, with 7 bases matching TRBD1. V shed 1 base and J 3 bases; nucleotides not matched to a gene: 8. Germline CDR1 MGHRA, CDR2 YSYEKL. CDR3 length: 16 residues. The CDR3 here is CASSQGRAGGHYGYTF. Written as DNA, the CDR3 is TGCGCCAGCAGCCAAGGGAGGGCAGGGGGTCACTATGGCTACACCTTC.

The chain has TRBV10-3 and TRBJ2-2, with 7 nucleotides matching TRBD2. This CDR3 has 16 amino acids. J was trimmed by 2 bases and V by 0 bases; bases with no gene match: 3. Germline-derived CDR1 and CDR2 are ENHRY and SYGVKD. As DNA, the CDR3 is TGTGCCATCAGTGAGTCGACGGGGGGTAACACCGGGGAGCTGTTTTTT. Its translation: CAISESTGGNTGELFF.

V usage is TRBV6-1 and J usage is TRBJ2-7; no clear D gene. The germline V gene has CDR1 MNHNS and CDR2 SASEGT. Between the trimmed V and J ends, which lost 4 bases and 1 base, there was a span of 14 bases. The CDR3 covers 15 residues. CDR3 DNA sequence: TGTGCCAGCAGTGGGGGTAGGGCACCGTCCTACGAGCAGTACTTC. It encodes CASSGGRAPSYEQYF.

As regards this clonotype: This may come from a read error, since a much larger clone is one base off. This chain links TRBV20-1 with TRBJ2-3, with D perhaps matching TRBD2 (6 bases). This CDR3 spans 13 amino acids. The V and J ends lost 8 bases and 0 bases respectively, with 12 bases between them. The germline gives CDR1 DFQATT, CDR2 SNEGSKA (reference sequence). The CDR3: CSTGRESTDTQYF. The CDR3 nucleotides are TGCAGTACTGGCCGGGAGAGCACAGATACGCAGTATTTT.

The chain joins TRBV5-1 to TRBJ1-6, with 10 bases identical to TRBD1. Germline V gene sequence: CDR1 SGHRS, CDR2 YFSETQ. The trim removed 2 bases at V and 9 bases at J, leaving 11 bases unmatched. The CDR3 length is 17 residues. The CDR3 DNA reads as TGCGCCAGCAGCTTCAGTGAAACCGGGACAGGGGCTTCACCCCTCCACTTT. Translated: CASSFSETGTGASPLHF.

This clonotype was picked up a small number of times. The chain is built from TRBV30 and TRBJ1-1, with D uncertain. The CDR3 has 12 residues. Per germline, CDR1 GTSNPN and CDR2 SVGIG (reference sequence). V was cut by 4 bases and J by 0 bases, with 6 bases left in between. DNA of the CDR3: TGTGCCTGGAAATTGGTGAACACTGAAGCTTTCTTT. Its protein is CAWKLVNTEAFF.

The table lists this clonotype with a few counts. CDR3 loop: CASSPRPGTGMGTEAFF. The CDR3 nucleotides read TGTGCCAGCAGTCCCCGTCCCGGGACAGGGATGGGGACTGAAGCTTTCTTT. The chain carries TRBV27 and TRBJ1-1; 9 bases are shared with TRBD1. The germline V gene encodes CDR1 MNHEY and CDR2 SMNVEV (reference sequence). Trimming cost V 5 bases and J 5 bases; bases outside gene matches: 15. The CDR3 extends over 17 amino acids.

The table lists this clonotype with a count of one. The V call is TRBV3-1, the J call TRBJ2-1; 13 bases map to TRBD2. The CDR3 spans 15 residues. V lost 7 bases and J lost 5; bases outside the gene matches: 5. Looked up from germline, CDR1 is LGHDT and CDR2 is YNNKEL (reference sequence). In DNA, the CDR3 is TGTGCCAGCAACAAAGGGACTAGCGGGAACAATGAGCAGTTCTTC. Its translation is CASNKGTSGNNEQFF.

This clonotype came up once. This sequence joins TRBV2 and TRBJ2-5, with D possibly matching TRBD1 (7 bases). This CDR3 is 14 amino acids long. CDR1 and CDR2 (germline): SNHLY, FYNNEI. V was trimmed by 8 bases and J by 2 bases, leaving 15 bases between them. Here the CDR3 reads CASRGTESQETQYF. The CDR3, as DNA: TGTGCCAGCCGCGGGACAGAGTCTCAAGAGACCCAGTACTTC.

This clonotype has a handful of counts. The V call is TRBV12-3 or TRBV12-4, the J call TRBJ1-2; D gene unclear. The CDR3 loop spans 11 amino acids. Trimming cost V 2 bases and J 8 bases, with 6 bases left between them. CDR3 loop: CASSLSVGYTF. DNA for the CDR3: TGTGCCAGCAGTTTAAGTGTGGGCTACACCTTC.

This clonotype was seen a few times. This chain uses TRBV4-1 with TRBJ2-6, with 8 bases aligning to TRBD2. V lost 3 bases to trimming and J lost 2 bases; unmatched junction nucleotides: 6. CDR1 MGHRA and CDR2 YSYEKL come from the germline V gene. This CDR3 is built from 17 residues. The CDR3: CASSHGSGRTGANVLTF. The CDR3, as DNA: TGCGCCAGCAGCCATGGGAGCGGGAGAACTGGGGCCAACGTCCTGACTTTC.